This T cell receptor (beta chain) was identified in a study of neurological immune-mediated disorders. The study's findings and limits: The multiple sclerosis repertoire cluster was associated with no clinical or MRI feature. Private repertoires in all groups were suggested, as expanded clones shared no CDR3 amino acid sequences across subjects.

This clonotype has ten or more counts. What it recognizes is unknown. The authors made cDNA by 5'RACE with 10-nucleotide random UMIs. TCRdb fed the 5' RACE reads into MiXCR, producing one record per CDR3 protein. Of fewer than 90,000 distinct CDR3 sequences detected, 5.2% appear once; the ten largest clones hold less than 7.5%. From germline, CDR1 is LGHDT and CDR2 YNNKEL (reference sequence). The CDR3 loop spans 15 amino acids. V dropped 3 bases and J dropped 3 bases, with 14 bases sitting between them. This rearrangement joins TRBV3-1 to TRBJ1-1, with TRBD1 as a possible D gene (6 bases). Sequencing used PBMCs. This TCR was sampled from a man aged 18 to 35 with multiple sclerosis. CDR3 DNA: TGTGCCAGCAGCCACGGCAGGGGAGGTTACACTGAAGCTTTCTTT. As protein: CASSHGRGGYTEAFF.